A selection of T cell receptor beta chains follows, all from one sample in a study of graft-versus-host responses after intestinal transplantation. Repertoires were generated with immunoSEQ multiplex PCR, while TCRdb's copy carries only in-frame clones and drops some. The sample contains roughly 92,000 clones, 88% of which appear only once. Their recognized antigens are unknown. The material sequenced was unstimulated CD4+ T cells sorted from spleen or lymph node cells, taken before transplant. The receptors were sampled from a human donor who was the organ donor for an intestinal transplant. Each CDR3 is given with its conserved first and last residue. A D gene is named only where the DNA matches it firmly. Not every row has a clone size; where given, it reads once, few, many or a size class.

TRBV9	TRBJ2-7	15	TRBD1	.	CASSVGGQETYEQYF	TGTGCCAGCAGCGTAGGAGGACAGGAGACCTACGAGCAGTACTTC
TRBV5-1	TRBJ1-4	13	.	.	CASSRETNEKLFF	TGCGCCAGTAGCAGGGAGACTAATGAAAAACTGTTTTTT
TRBV27	TRBJ2-7	15	TRBD1	.	CASSLLRDSSYEQYF	TGTGCCAGCAGTTTATTAAGGGACAGCTCCTACGAGCAGTACTTC
TRBV7-9	TRBJ2-5	15	TRBD2	.	CASSWRGMSQETQYF	TGTGCCAGCAGCTGGCGGGGGATGTCCCAAGAGACCCAGTACTTC
TRBV5-4	TRBJ2-5	13	.	.	CASSLTSLGEQYF	TGTGCCAGCAGCTTGACTAGCCTTGGAGAGCAGTACTTC
TRBV5-6	TRBJ1-2	14	.	few	CASSLIPGNYGYTF	TGTGCCAGCAGCTTGATTCCGGGGAACTATGGCTACACCTTC
TRBV15	TRBJ2-1	16	.	.	CATSRDLGGRANEQFF	TGTGCCACCAGCAGGGACCTCGGGGGGCGAGCCAATGAGCAGTTCTTC
TRBV27	TRBJ2-7	13	TRBD2	.	CASGLAGPYEQYF	TGTGCCTCAGGACTAGCGGGTCCCTACGAGCAGTACTTC
TRBV2	TRBJ2-3	10	.	.	CASQKQEQYF	TGTGCCAGTCAAAAACAGGAGCAGTATTTT
TRBV7-2	TRBJ2-1	13	.	few	CASSLDYNNEQFF	TGTGCCAGCAGCTTAGACTATAACAATGAGCAGTTCTTC
TRBV2	TRBJ1-5	16	.	.	CASSEWGRYSNQPQHF	TGTGCCAGCAGTGAATGGGGCAGATATAGCAATCAGCCCCAGCATTTT
TRBV4-1	TRBJ2-2	16	.	once	CASSQVTGLFSGELFF	TGCGCCAGCAGCCAAGTCACGGGGTTGTTTTCGGGGGAGCTGTTTTTT